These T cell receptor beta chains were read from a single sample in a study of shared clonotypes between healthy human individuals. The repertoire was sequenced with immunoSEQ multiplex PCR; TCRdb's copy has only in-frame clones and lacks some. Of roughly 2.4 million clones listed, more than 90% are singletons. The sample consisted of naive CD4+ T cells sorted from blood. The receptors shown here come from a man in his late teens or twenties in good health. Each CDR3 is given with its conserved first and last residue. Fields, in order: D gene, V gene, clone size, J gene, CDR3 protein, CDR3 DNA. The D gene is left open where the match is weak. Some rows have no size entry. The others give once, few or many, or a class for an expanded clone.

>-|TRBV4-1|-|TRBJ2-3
CASSPDGASTDTQYF
TGCGCCAGCAGCCCGGACGGTGCTAGCACAGATACGCAGTATTTT
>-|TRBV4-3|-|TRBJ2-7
CASSQDQSAYPYGQYF
TGCGCCAGCAGCCAAGATCAATCGGCCTACCCTTATGGGCAGTACTTC
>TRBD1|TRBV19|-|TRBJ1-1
CASSIRQGQAFF
TGTGCCAGTAGTATAAGACAGGGCCAAGCTTTCTTT
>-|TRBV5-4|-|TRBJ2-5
CASSLRETQYF
TGTGCCAGCAGCCTCCGAGAGACCCAGTACTTC
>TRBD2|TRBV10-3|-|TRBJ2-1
CAISESGLVKEQFF
TGTGCCATCAGTGAGTCGGGACTAGTGAAAGAGCAGTTCTTC
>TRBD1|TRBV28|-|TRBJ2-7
CASSLQGSYEQYF
TGTGCCAGCAGCCTACAGGGGAGTTACGAGCAGTACTTC
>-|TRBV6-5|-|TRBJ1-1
CASSPRVGLNTEAFF
TGTGCCAGCAGTCCCCGGGTGGGCCTGAACACTGAAGCTTTCTTT
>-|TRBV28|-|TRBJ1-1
CATTSPPTNTEAFF
TGTGCCACCACCTCCCCCCCCACGAACACTGAAGCTTTCTTT
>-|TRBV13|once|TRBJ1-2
CASSLGEGRAHGYTF
TGTGCCAGCAGCTTAGGGGAGGGAAGGGCTCATGGCTACACCTTC
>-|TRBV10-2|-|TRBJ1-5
CASSDGGWYSNQPQHF
TGCGCCAGCAGTGACGGGGGCTGGTATAGCAATCAGCCCCAGCATTTT
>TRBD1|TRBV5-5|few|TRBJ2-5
CASSSSGGVETQYF
TGTGCCAGCAGCTCATCAGGGGGCGTGGAGACCCAGTACTTC
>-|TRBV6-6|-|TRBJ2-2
CASSYWPLRGTGELFF
TGTGCCAGCAGTTACTGGCCCCTCCGGGGCACCGGGGAGCTGTTTTTT
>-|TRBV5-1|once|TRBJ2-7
CASSQGSYEQYF
TGCGCCAGCAGCCAGGGTAGCTACGAGCAGTACTTC
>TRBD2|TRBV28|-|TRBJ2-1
CASSFIRPSGEQFF
TGTGCCAGCAGTTTTATCCGGCCTAGCGGGGAACAGTTCTTC